This T cell receptor (beta chain) was identified during a study of CD8+ T cells in alopecia areata. Study in general: Oral tofacitinib (5 to 10 mg twice daily) was administered to treated patients.

The sequencing template was cDNA reverse transcribed from extracted RNA. Libraries were prepared by immunoSEQ multiplex PCR; TCRdb keeps only in-frame clonotypes and omits some of them. The table has 80,000 to 100,000 clones, roughly 47% seen once. After removal of 6 bases from V and 4 bases from J, the junction contained 4 bases not matched to a gene. Germline-derived CDR1 and CDR2 are KGHSY and FQNENV. This CDR3 comprises 13 residues. This chain uses TRBV16 with TRBJ2-5, with 8 bases matching TRBD1. The clonotype originates from a human donor with alopecia areata. The sequenced sample was CD4+ T cells sorted from blood. The CDR3 bases are TGTGCCAGCAGAGACAGGGGAGGAGAGACCCAGTACTTC. Its translation: CASRDRGGETQYF. Full variable domain (outside the CDR3, taken from reference TRBV16 and TRBJ2-5): GEEVAQTPKHLVRGEGQKAKLYCAPIKGHSYVFWYQQVLKNEFKFLISFQNENVFDETGMPKERFSAKCLPNSPCSLEIQATKLEDSAVYFCASRDRGGETQYFGPGTRLLVL.